Presented here are 9 T cell receptor beta chains from one specimen sequenced in a study of radiotherapy plus CTLA-4 blockade in lung cancer. Sequenced by immunoSEQ multiplex PCR; TCRdb stores in-frame clones only, minus some. The data contain around 110,000 clones, 70% to 85% of them singletons. The sample was peripheral blood, taken from a patient treated with radiotherapy plus ipilimumab. The receptor source for this set is a human donor with non-small cell lung cancer that progressed on radiotherapy plus ipilimumab. Some clones in this sample may be carry-over from other donors' samples.

In regard to this clone: The sample holds other DNA sequences that translate to the same CDR3. The chain carries TRBV9 and TRBJ2-1; the D is unclear. The length of the CDR3 is 15 residues. Germline CDR1 is SGDLS and CDR2 is YYNGEE. V lost 0 bases and J lost 4, with 11 bases in between. CDR3 nucleotides: TGTGCCAGCAGCGTAGGGACGTCCCTTTACAATGAGCAGTTCTTC. Residues: CASSVGTSLYNEQFF.

The genes are TRBV9 and TRBJ1-6; a weak D match, TRBD1 (5 bases). Between the trimmed V and J ends, which lost 0 bases and 10 bases, there was a span of 11 bases. CDR3 size: 14 residues. Germline CDR1 and CDR2: SGDLS and YYNGEE. The DNA for the CDR3 is TGTGCCAGCAGCGTAGACGGGGCGGTATCACCCCTCCACTTT. Its protein product is CASSVDGAVSPLHF.

This clone was seen once. The chain recombines TRBV4-2 with TRBJ2-2; TRBD2 aligns across 11 bases. Unmatched junction bases numbered 4, after V lost 0 bases and J lost 7 bases. CDR1 LGHNA and CDR2 YNFKEQ come from the germline V gene. This CDR3 spans 16 amino acids. In DNA form, the CDR3 reads TGTGCCAGCAGCCAAGAGCCGGGACTAGCGGTCGGGGAGCTGTTTTTT. Translating it yields CASSQEPGLAVGELFF.

This chain links TRBV6-5 with TRBJ1-1; 7 nucleotides agree with TRBD1. The germline V gene encodes CDR1 MNHEY and CDR2 SVGAGI. The V segment lost 3 bases and the J segment 5 bases; nucleotides outside the gene matches: 12. This CDR3 comprises 16 residues. The CDR3 region is CASSYRQGGGRTEAFF. The CDR3 coding sequence is TGTGCCAGCAGTTATCGACAGGGAGGGGGTAGGACTGAAGCTTTCTTT.

This chain connects TRBV21-1 to TRBJ1-5. TRBV21-1 is labeled a pseudogene. The CDR3 has 11 amino acids. This chain's CDR3 is CASSINQPQHF. The CDR3 DNA is TGTGCCAGCAGCATCAATCAGCCCCAGCATTTT.

The genes are TRBV13 and TRBJ1-6; 7 nucleotides line up with TRBD1. Germline V lookup: CDR1 PRHDT, CDR2 FYEKMQ (reference sequence). The CDR3 covers 15 residues. Losses at the gene ends were 5 bases for V and 8 bases for J; bases not matched to a gene: 9. For the CDR3, the DNA is TGTGCCAGCAGCCGACAGGGCTATCAAGATTCACCCCTCCACTTT. Translating it yields CASSRQGYQDSPLHF.

This clone has just a few counts. The chain couples TRBV19 to TRBJ1-6; no definite D call. The CDR3 runs 13 residues. Trimming shortened V by 8 bases and J by 6 bases, and 11 bases separated the two germline ends. In germline, CDR1 is LNHDA, CDR2 SQIVND (reference sequence). CDR3 DNA: TGTGCCAGTTCACGGGGATTTAATTCACCCCTCCACTTT. Protein product: CASSRGFNSPLHF.

This clone was found a few times. CDR3 protein: CASSLGRSTGELFF. The CDR3 DNA is TGTGCCAGCAGCTTGGGTCGGAGCACCGGGGAGCTGTTTTTT. The rearrangement links TRBV5-8 to TRBJ2-2; no firm D call. Germline V gene lookup returns CDR1 SGHTS and CDR2 YDEGEE. V lost 0 bases and J lost 4, with 7 bases in between. This CDR3 has 14 residues.

The rearrangement uses TRBV7-2 and TRBJ1-2; D is perhaps TRBD1 (5 bases). From germline, CDR1 is SGHTA and CDR2 FQGNSA. The V end was cut by 9 bases, the J end by 2 bases, with 13 bases between. The CDR3 extends over 13 amino acids. The CDR3 reads CASDLDRNYGYTF. The CDR3 nucleotides are TGTGCCAGTGATCTTGACAGAAACTATGGCTACACCTTC.